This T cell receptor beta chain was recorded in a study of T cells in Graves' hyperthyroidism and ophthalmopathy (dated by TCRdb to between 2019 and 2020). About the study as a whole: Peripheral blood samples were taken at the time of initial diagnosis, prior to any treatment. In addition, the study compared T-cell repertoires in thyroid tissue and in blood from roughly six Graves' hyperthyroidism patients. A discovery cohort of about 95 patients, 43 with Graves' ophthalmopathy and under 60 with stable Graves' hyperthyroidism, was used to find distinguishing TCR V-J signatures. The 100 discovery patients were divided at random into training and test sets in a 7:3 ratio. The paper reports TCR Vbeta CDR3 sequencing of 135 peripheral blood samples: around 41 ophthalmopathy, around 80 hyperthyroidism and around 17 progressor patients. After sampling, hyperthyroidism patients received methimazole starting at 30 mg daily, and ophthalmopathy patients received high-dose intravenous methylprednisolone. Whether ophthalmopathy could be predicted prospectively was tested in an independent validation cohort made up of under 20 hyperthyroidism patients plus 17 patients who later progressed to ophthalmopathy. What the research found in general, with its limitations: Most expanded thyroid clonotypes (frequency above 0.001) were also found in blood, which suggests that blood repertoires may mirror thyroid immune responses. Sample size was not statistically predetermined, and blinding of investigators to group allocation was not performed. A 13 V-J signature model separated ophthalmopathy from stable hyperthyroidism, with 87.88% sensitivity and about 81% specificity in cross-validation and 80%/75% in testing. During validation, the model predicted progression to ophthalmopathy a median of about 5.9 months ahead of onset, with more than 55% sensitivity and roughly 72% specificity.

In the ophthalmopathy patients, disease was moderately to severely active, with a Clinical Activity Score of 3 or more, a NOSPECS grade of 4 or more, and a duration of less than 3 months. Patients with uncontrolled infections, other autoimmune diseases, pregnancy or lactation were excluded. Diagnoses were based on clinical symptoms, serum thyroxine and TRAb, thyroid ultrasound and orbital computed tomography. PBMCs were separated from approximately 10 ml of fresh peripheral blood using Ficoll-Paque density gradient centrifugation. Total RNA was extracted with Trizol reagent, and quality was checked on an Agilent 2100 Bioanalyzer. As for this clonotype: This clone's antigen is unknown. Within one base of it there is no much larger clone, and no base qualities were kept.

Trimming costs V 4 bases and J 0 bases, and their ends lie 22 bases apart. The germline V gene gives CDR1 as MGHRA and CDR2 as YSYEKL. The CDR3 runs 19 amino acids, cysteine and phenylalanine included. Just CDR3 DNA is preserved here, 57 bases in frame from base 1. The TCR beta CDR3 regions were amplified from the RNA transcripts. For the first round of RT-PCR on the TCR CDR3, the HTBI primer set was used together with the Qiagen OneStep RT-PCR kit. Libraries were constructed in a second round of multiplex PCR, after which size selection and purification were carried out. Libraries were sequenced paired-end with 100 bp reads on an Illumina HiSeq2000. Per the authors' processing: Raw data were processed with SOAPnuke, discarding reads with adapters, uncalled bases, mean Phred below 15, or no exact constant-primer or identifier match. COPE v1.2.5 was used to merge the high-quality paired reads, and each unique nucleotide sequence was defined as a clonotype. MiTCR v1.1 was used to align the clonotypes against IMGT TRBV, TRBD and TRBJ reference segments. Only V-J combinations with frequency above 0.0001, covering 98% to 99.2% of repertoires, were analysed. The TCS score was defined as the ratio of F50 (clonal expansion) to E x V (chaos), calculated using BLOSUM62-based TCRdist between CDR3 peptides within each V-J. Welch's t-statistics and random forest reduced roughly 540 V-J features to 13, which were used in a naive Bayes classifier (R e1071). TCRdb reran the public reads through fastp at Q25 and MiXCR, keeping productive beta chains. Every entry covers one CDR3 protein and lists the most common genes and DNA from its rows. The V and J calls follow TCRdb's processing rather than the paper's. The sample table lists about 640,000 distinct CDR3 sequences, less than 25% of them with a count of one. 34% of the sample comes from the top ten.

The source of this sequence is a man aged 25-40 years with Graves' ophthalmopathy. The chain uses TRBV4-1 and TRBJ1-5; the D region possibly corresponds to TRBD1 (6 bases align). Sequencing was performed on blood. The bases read TGCGCCAGCAGCCTTCGGACAGATCCCTCTATCTATAGCAATCAGCCCCAGCATTTT. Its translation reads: CASSLRTDPSIYSNQPQHF.